The present entry profiles one T cell receptor beta chain with its context. CDR1 and CDR2 from the germline V gene are MRHNA and SNTAGT. Trimming stripped 9 bases from V and 11 bases from J, with 7 bases between. The CDR3 covers 9 residues. Participant-given clinical history determined each cohort assignment. This sample stems from a study of blood T cell repertoires in COVID-19. Study information: Both acute and convalescent COVID-19 samples were obtained from the United States, Italy and Spain.

Generated by immunoSEQ multiplex PCR, the TCRdb table keeps only in-frame clones and is missing some. The table has approximately 240,000 clones, about nine tenths seen once. The chain couples TRBV6-4 to TRBJ1-4; D ambiguous. The sequenced sample was PBMCs or T cells enriched from blood (not recorded which). This sequence originates from a woman between 25 and 40 years old with acute COVID-19. The CDR3 DNA is TGTGCCAGGATCAGGAAACTGTTTTTT. Translating gives CARIRKLFF.